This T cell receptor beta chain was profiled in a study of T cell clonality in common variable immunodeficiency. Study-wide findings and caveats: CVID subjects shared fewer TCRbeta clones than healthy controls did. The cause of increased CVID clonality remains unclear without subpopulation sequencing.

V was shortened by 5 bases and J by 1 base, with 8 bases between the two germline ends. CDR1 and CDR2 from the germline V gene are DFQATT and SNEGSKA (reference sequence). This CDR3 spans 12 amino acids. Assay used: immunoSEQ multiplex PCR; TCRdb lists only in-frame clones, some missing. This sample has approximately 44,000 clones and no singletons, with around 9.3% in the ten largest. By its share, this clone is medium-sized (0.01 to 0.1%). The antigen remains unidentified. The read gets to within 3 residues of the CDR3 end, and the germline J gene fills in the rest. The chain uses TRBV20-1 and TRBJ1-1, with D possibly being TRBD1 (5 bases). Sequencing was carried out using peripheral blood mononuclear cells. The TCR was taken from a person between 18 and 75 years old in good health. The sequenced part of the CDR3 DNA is TGCAGTGCTTGGCAGGGGAACACTGAA. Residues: CSAWQGNTE. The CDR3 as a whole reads CSAWQGNTEAFF.